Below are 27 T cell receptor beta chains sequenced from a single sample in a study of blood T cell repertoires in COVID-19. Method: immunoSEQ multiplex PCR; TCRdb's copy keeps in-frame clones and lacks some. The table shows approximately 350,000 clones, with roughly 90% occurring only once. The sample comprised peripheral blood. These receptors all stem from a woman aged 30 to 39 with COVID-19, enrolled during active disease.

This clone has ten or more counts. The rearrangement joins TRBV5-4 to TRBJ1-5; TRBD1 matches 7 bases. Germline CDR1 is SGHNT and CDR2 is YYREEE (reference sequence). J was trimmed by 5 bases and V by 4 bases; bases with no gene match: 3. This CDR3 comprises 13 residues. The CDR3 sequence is CASSPGTDQPQHF. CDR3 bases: TGTGCCAGCAGCCCGGGGACAGATCAGCCCCAGCATTTT.

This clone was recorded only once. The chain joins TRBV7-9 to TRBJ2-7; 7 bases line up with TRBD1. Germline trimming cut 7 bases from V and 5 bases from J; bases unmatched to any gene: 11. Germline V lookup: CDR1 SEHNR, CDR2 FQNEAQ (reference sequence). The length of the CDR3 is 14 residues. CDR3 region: CASIPLGTENEQYF. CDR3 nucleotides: TGTGCCAGCATCCCTTTGGGGACAGAAAACGAGCAGTACTTC.

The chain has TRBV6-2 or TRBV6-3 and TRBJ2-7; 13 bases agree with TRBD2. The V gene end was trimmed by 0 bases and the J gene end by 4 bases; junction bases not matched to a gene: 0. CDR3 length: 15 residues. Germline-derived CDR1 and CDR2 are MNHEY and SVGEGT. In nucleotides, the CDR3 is TGTGCCAGCAGTTACTCGACTAGCGGGGGGTACGAGCAGTACTTC. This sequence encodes CASSYSTSGGYEQYF.

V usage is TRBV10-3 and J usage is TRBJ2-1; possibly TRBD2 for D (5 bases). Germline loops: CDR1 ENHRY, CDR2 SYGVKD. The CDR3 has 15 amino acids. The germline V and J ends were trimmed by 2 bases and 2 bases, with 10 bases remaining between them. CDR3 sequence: CAISEEEAPYNEQFF. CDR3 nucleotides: TGTGCCATCAGTGAGGAGGAGGCCCCCTACAATGAGCAGTTCTTC.

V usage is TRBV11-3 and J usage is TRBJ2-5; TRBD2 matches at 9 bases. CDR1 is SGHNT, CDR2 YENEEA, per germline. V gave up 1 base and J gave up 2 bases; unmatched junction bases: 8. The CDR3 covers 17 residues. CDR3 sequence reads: CASSLGRWLAGQETQYF. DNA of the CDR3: TGTGCCAGCAGCTTAGGGCGGTGGCTAGCGGGACAAGAGACCCAGTACTTC.

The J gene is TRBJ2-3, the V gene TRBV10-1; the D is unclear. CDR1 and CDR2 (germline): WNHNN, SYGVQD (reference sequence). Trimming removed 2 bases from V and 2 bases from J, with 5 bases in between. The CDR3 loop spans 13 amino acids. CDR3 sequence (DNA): TGCGCCAGCAGTGAGACAACCACAGATACGCAGTATTTT. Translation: CASSETTTDTQYF.

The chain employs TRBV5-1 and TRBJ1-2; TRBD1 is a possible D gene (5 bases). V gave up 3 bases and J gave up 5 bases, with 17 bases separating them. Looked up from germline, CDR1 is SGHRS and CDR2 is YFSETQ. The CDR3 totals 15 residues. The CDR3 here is CASSSYQTGPYGYTF. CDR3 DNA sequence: TGCGCCAGCAGCTCGTATCAAACAGGACCTTATGGCTACACCTTC.

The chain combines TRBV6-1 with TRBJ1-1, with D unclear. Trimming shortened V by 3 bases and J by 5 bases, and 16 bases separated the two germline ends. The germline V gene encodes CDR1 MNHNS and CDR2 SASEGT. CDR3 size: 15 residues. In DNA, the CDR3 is TGTGCCAGCAGTGACCCCTCGACTGGCTGGACTGAAGCTTTCTTT. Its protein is CASSDPSTGWTEAFF.

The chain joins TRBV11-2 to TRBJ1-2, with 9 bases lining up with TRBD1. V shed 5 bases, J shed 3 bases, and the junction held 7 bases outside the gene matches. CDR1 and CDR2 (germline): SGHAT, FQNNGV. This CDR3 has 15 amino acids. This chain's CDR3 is CASSRSQGADYGYTF. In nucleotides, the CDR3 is TGTGCCAGCAGCCGCTCACAGGGGGCAGACTATGGCTACACCTTC.

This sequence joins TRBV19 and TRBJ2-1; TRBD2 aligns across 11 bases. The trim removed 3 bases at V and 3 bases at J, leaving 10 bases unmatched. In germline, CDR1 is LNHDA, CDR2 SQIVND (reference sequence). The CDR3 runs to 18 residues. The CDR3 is CASSISGRASARYNEQFF. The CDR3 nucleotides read TGTGCCAGTAGTATTAGCGGGAGGGCCTCAGCCCGCTACAATGAGCAGTTCTTC. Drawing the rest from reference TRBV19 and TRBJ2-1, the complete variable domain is DGGITQSPKYLFRKEGQNVTLSCEQNLNHDAMYWYRQDPGQGLRLIYYSQIVNDFQKGDIAEGYSVSREKKESFPLTVTSAQKNPTAFYLCASSISGRASARYNEQFFGPGTRLTVL.

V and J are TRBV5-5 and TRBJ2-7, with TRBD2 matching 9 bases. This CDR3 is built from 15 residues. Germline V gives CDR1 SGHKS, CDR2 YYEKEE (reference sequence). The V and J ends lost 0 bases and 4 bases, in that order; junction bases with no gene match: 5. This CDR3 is CASSLGLAGIYEQYV. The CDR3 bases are TGTGCCAGCAGCTTGGGTCTAGCGGGGATATACGAGCAGTACGTC.

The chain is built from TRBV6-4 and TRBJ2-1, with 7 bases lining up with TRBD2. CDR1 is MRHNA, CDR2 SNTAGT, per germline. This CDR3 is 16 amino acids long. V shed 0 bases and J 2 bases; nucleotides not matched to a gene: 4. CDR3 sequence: CASSDSPSGTYNEQFF. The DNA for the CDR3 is TGTGCCAGCAGTGACTCCCCTAGCGGAACCTACAATGAGCAGTTCTTC.

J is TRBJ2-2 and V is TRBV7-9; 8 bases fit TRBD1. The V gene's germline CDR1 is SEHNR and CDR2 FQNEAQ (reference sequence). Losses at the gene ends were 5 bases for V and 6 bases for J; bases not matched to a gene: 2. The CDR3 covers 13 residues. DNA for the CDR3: TGTGCCAGCAGCCCGACAGGGGCCGGGGAGCTGTTTTTT. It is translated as CASSPTGAGELFF.

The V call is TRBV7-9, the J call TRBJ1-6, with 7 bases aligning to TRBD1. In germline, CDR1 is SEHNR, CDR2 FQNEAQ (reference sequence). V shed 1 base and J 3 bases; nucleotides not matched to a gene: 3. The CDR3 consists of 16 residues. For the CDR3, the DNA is TGTGCCAGCAGCTTAGAGACAGGGAACTATAATTCACCCCTCCACTTT. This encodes CASSLETGNYNSPLHF.

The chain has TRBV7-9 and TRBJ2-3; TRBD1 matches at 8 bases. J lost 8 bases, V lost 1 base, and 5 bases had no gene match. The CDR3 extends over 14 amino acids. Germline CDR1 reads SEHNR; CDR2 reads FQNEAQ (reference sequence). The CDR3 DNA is TGTGCCAGCAGCTTAGTGACAGGGGTCGGTACGCAGTATTTT. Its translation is CASSLVTGVGTQYF.

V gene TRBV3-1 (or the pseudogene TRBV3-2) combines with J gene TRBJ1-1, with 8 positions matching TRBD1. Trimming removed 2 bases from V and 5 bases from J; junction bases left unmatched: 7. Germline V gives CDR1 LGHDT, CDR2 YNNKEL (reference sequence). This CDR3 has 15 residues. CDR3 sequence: CASSQTGTGKTEAFF. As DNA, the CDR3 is TGTGCCAGCAGCCAAACCGGGACAGGTAAGACTGAAGCTTTCTTT.

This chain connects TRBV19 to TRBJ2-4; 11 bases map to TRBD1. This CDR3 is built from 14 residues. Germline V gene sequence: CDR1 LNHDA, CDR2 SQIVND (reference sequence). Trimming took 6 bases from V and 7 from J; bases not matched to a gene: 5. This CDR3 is CASRGQGARNIQYF. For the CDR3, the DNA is TGTGCCAGTAGAGGACAGGGGGCCAGGAACATTCAGTACTTC.

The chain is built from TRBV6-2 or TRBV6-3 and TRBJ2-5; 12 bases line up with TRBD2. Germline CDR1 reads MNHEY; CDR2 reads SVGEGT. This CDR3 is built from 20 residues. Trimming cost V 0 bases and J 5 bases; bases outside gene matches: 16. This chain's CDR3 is CASSYSLGRTSGAPGETQYF. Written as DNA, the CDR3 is TGTGCCAGCAGTTACTCCCTAGGCCGGACTAGCGGGGCCCCAGGGGAGACCCAGTACTTC.

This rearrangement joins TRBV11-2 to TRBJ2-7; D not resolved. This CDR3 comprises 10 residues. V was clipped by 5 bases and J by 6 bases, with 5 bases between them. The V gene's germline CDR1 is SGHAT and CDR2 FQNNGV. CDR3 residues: CASSPSEQYF. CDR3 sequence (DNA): TGTGCCAGCAGCCCCTCCGAGCAGTACTTC.

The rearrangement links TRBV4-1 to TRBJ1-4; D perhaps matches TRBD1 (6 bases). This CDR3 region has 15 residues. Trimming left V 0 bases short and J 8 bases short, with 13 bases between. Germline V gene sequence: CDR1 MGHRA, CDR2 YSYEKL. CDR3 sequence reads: CASSQDRGSFEKLFF. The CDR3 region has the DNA TGCGCCAGCAGCCAAGACAGGGGCTCGTTCGAAAAACTGTTTTTT.

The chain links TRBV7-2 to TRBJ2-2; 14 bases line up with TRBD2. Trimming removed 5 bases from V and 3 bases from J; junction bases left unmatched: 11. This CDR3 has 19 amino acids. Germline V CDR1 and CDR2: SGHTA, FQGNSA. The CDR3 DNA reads TGTGCCAGCAGCACACTGACTAGCGGGAGGGCCGGGTACACCGGGGAGCTGTTTTTT. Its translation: CASSTLTSGRAGYTGELFF.

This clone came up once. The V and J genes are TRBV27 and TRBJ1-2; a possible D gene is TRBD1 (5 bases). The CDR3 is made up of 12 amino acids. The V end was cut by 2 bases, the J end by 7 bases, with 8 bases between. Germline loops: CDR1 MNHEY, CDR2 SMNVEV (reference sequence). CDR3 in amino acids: CASSLQGFGYTF. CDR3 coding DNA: TGTGCCAGCAGTTTACAGGGATTTGGCTACACCTTC.

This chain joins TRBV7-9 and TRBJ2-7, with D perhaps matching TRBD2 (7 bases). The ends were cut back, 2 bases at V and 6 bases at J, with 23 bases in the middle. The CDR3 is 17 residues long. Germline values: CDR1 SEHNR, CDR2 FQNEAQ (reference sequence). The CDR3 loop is CASSLIGLNSGGSEQYV. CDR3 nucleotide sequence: TGTGCCAGCAGCTTAATTGGTCTCAACTCGGGGGGCTCCGAGCAGTACGTC.

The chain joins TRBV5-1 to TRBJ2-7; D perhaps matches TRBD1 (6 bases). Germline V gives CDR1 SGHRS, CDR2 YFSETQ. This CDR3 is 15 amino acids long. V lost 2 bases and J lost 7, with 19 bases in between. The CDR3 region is CASSFIHFSGDEQYF. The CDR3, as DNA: TGCGCCAGCAGCTTTATCCATTTTTCAGGGGATGAGCAGTACTTC.

In DNA form, the CDR3 reads TGTGCCAGCAGCTACACCCGGTATTCAACCTACGAGCAGTACTTC. Translated, it gives CASSYTRYSTYEQYF. The chain combines TRBV6-5 with TRBJ2-7; no clear D gene. The CDR3 totals 15 residues. The V gene's germline CDR1 is MNHEY and CDR2 SVGAGI. The V end lost 6 bases, the J end lost 2 bases, and 17 bases lay between the germline ends.

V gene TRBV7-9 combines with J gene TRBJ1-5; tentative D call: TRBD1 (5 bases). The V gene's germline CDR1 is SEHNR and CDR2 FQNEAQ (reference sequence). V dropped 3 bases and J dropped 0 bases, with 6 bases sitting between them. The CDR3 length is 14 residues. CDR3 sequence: CASSFDSSNQPQHF. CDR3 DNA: TGTGCCAGCAGCTTTGACAGTAGCAATCAGCCCCAGCATTTT.

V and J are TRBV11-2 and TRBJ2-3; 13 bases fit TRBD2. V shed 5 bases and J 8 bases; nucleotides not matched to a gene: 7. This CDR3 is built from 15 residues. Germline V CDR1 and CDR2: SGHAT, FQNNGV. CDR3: CASSPELAGGSTQYF. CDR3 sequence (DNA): TGTGCCAGCAGCCCCGAACTAGCGGGAGGGAGTACGCAGTATTTT.